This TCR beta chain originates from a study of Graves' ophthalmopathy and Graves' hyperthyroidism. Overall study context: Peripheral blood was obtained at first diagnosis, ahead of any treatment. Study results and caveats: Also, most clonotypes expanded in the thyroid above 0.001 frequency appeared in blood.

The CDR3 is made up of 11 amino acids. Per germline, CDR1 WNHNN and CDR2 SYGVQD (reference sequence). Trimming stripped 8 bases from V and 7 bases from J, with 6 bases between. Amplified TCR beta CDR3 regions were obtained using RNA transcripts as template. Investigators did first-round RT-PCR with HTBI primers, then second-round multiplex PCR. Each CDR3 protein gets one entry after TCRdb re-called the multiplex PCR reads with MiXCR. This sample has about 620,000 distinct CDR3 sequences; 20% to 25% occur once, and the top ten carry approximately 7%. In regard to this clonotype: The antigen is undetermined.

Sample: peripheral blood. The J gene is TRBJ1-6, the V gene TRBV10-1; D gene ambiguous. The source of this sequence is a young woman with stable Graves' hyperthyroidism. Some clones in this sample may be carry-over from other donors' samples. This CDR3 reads CASLWNSPLHF. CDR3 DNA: TGCGCCAGCCTTTGGAATTCACCCCTCCACTTT.